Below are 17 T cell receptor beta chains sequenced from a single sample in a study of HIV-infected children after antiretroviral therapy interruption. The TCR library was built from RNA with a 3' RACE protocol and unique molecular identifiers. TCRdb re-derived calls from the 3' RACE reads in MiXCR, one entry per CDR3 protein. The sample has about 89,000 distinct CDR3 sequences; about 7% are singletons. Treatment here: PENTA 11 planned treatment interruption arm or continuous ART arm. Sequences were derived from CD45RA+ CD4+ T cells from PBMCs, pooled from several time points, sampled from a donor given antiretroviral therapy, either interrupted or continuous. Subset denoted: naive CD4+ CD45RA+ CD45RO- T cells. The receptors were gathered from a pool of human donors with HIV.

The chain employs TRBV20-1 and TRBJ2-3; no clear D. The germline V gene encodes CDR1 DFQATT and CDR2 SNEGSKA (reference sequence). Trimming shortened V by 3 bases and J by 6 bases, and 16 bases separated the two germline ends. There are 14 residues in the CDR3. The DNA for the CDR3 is TGCAGTGCTAGTTTCGCCAGAACCCCCGATACGCAGTATTTT. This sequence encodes CSASFARTPDTQYF.

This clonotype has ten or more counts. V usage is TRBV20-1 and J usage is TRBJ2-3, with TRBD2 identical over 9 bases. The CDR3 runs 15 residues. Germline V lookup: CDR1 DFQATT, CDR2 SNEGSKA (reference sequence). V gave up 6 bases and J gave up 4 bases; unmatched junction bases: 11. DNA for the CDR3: TGCAGTGCCCACCCGCGGGGGGGAAGCTCAGATACGCAGTATTTT. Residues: CSAHPRGGSSDTQYF.

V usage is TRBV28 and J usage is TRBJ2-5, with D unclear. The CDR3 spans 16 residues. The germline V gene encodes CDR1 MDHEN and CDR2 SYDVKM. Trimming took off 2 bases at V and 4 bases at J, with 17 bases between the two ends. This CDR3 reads CASSLRERRNRETQYF. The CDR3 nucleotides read TGTGCCAGCAGTTTACGTGAACGGCGGAATCGAGAGACCCAGTACTTC.

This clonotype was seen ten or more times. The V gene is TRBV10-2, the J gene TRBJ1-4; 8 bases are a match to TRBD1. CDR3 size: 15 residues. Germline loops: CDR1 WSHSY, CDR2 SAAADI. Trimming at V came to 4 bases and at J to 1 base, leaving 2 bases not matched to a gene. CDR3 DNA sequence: TGCGCCAGCAGTGTCGGACAGGGAACTAATGAAAAACTGTTTTTT. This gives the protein CASSVGQGTNEKLFF.

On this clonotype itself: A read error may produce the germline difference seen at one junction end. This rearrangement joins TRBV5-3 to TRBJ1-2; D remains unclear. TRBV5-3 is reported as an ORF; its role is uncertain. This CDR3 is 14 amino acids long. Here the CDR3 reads CASSWGVLNYGYTF. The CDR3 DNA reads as TGCGCCAGCAGCTGGGGAGTTCTTAACTATGGCTACACCTTC.

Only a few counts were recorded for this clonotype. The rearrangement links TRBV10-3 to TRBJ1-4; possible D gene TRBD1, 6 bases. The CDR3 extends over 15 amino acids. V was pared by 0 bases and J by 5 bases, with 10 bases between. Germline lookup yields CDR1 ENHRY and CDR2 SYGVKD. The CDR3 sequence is CAISESEGGNEKLFF. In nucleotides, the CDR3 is TGTGCCATCAGTGAGTCGGAGGGGGGGAATGAAAAACTGTTTTTT.

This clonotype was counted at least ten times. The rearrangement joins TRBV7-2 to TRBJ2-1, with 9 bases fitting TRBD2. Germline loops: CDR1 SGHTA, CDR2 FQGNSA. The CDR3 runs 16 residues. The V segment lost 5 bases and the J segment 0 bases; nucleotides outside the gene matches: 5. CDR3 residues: CASSKGLADSYNEQFF. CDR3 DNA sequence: TGTGCCAGCAGCAAGGGACTAGCAGACTCCTACAATGAGCAGTTCTTC.

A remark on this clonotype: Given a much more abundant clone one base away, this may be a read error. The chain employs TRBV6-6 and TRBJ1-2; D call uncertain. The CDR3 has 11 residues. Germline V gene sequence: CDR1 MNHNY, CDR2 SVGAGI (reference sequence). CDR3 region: CASGENYSYTF. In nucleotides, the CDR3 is TGTGCCAGTGGGGAAAACTATAGCTACACCTTC.

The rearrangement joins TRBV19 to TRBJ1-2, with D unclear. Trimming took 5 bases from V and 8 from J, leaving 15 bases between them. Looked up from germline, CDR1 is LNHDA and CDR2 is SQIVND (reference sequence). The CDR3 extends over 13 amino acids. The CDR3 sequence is CASSHGLVRGYTF. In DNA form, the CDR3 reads TGTGCCAGTAGTCACGGACTGGTTCGGGGCTACACCTTC.

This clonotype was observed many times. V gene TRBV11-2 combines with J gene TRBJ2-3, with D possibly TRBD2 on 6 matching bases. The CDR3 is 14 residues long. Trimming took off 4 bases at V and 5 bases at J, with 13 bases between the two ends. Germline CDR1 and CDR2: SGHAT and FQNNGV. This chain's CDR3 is CASSSRKEGDTQYF. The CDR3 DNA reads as TGTGCCAGCAGCTCTCGGAAGGAGGGAGATACGCAGTATTTT.

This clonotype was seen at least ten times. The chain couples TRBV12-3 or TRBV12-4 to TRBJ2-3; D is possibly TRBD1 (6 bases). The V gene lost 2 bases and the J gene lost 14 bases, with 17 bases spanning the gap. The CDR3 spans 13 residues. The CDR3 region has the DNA TGTGCCAGCAGTTTACCTCCCGGGGACAAAAGGTATTTT. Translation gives CASSLPPGDKRYF.

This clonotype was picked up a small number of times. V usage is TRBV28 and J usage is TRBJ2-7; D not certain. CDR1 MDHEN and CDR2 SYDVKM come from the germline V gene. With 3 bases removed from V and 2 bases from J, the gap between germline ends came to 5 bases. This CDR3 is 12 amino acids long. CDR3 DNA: TGTGCCAGCAGTTTGGCGACCTACGAGCAGTACTTC. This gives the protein CASSLATYEQYF. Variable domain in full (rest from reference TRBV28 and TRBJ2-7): DVKVTQSSRYLVKRTGEKVFLECVQDMDHENMFWYRQDPGLGLRLIYFSYDVKMKEKGDIPEGYSVSREKKERFSLILESASTNQTSMYLCASSLATYEQYFGPGTRLTVT.

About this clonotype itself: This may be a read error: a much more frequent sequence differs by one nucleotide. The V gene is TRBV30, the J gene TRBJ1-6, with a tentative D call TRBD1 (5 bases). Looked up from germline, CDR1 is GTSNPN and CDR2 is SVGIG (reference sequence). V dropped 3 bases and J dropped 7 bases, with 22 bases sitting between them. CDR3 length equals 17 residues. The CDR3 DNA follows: TGTGCCTGGAGCGCTGACCGGGGATCGGGGGACAATTCACCCCTCCACTTT. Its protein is CAWSADRGSGDNSPLHF. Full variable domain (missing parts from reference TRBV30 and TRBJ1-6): SQTIHQWPATLVQPVGSPLSLECTVEGTSNPNLYWYRQAAGRGLQLLFYSVGIGQISSEVPQNLSASRPQDRQFILSSKKLLLSDSGFYLCAWSADRGSGDNSPLHFGNGTRLTVT.

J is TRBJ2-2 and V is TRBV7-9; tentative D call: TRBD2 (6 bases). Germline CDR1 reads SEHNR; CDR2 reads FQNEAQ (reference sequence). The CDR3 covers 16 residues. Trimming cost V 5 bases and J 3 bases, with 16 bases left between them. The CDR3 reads CASSPSLTGDTGELFF. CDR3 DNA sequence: TGTGCCAGCAGCCCGAGTTTAACGGGGGACACCGGGGAGCTGTTTTTT.

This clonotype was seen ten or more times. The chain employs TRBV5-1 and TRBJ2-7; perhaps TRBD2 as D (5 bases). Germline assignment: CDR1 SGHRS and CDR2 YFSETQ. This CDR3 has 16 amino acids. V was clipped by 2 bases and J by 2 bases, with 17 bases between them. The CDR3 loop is CASSFSLLESAYEQYF. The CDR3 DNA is TGCGCCAGCAGCTTCTCCCTACTAGAATCAGCCTACGAGCAGTACTTC.

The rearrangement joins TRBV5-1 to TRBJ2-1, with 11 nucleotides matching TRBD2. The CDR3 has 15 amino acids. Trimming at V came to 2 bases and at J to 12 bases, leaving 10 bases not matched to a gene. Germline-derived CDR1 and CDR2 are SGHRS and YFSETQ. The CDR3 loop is CASSLPGTSGGGQFF. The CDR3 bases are TGCGCCAGCAGCTTACCCGGGACTAGCGGAGGGGGGCAGTTCTTC.

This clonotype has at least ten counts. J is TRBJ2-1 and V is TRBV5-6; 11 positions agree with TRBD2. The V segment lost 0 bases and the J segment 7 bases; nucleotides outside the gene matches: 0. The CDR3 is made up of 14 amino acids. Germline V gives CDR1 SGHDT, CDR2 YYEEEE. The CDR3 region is CASSLGLAGNEQFF. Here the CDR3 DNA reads TGTGCCAGCAGCTTGGGACTAGCGGGGAATGAGCAGTTCTTC.